A single sample gave rise to the 22 T cell receptor beta chains below, sequenced in a study of technical replicates of blood from a handful of donors. Clones were sequenced by immunoSEQ multiplex PCR, and TCRdb holds only the in-frame ones, with some missing. The table records around 83,000 clones, around 94% of them present only once. What was sequenced was T cells isolated from PBMCs. These receptors were obtained from a human donor in good health.

The rearrangement uses TRBV2 and TRBJ1-6; 12 bases are a match to TRBD1. J lost 2 bases, V lost 6 bases, and 11 bases had no gene match. The CDR3 extends over 19 amino acids. The V gene's germline CDR1 is SNHLY and CDR2 FYNNEI. The CDR3 DNA reads as TGTGCCAGCAGGATTCCGGGACAGGGGGCAGGAACCTATAATTCACCCCTCCACTTT. This gives the protein CASRIPGQGAGTYNSPLHF.

This chain uses TRBV18 with TRBJ1-4; the D gene is possibly TRBD1 (5 bases). The germline V gene encodes CDR1 KGHSH and CDR2 LQKENI. V was cut by 2 bases and J by 8 bases, with 15 bases left in between. The CDR3 length is 15 residues. The CDR3 bases are TGTGCCAGCTCACCAGTGGCAGGGCCAGGGGAAAAACTGTTTTTT. Its protein product is CASSPVAGPGEKLFF.

The V call is TRBV7-9, the J call TRBJ2-2; D not resolved. Trimming removed 3 bases at V and 7 bases at J, with 3 bases between. From germline, CDR1 is SEHNR and CDR2 FQNEAQ (reference sequence). The length of the CDR3 is 11 residues. The CDR3 sequence is CASSFIGELFF. The CDR3 DNA is TGTGCCAGCAGCTTTATCGGGGAGCTGTTTTTT. Based on the CDR3 plus reference TRBV7-9 and TRBJ2-2, the full variable domain is DTGVSQNPRHKITKRGQNVTFRCDPISEHNRLYWYRQTLGQGPEFLTYFQNEAQLEKSRLLSDRFSAERPKGSFSTLEIQRTEQGDSAMYLCASSFIGELFFGEGSRLTVL.

The chain has TRBV29-1 and TRBJ2-1, with 8 bases aligning to TRBD1. The CDR3 has 12 residues. J lost 7 bases, V lost 2 bases, and 1 base had no gene match. The germline V gene encodes CDR1 SQVTM and CDR2 ANQGSEA. The CDR3 is CSVEQGANEQFF. DNA for the CDR3: TGCAGCGTTGAACAGGGGGCGAATGAGCAGTTCTTC.

The chain recombines TRBV9 with TRBJ2-7, with D maybe TRBD2 (6 bases). The CDR3 totals 15 residues. Germline loops: CDR1 SGDLS, CDR2 YYNGEE. V shed 0 bases and J shed 2 bases, with 12 bases lying between them. Here the CDR3 reads CASSVGIGGAYEQYF. The CDR3 bases are TGTGCCAGCAGCGTAGGTATCGGGGGAGCCTACGAGCAGTACTTC.

V is TRBV7-6 and J is TRBJ2-2; 11 bases align to TRBD2. CDR1 and CDR2 (germline): SGHVS, FNYEAQ. The CDR3 extends over 15 amino acids. J lost 6 bases, V lost 1 base, and 1 base had no gene match. In DNA form, the CDR3 reads TGTGCCAGCAGCTTAGGGACTAGCGGGTCCGGGGAGCTGTTTTTT. Amino acids: CASSLGTSGSGELFF.

This rearrangement joins TRBV6-5 to TRBJ2-1; 13 bases agree with TRBD2. Unmatched junction bases numbered 1, after V lost 1 base and J lost 7 bases. CDR3 length: 15 residues. Germline V CDR1 and CDR2: MNHEY, SVGAGI. Here the CDR3 reads CASSYLGLAGNEQFF. The CDR3 nucleotides are TGTGCCAGCAGTTACTTGGGACTAGCGGGGAATGAGCAGTTCTTC.

This sequence joins TRBV29-1 and TRBJ1-2; D gene unclear. From germline, CDR1 is SQVTM and CDR2 ANQGSEA. With 0 bases removed from V and 4 bases from J, the gap between germline ends came to 18 bases. This CDR3 spans 16 amino acids. The CDR3 bases are TGCAGCGTTGAAGATGGGTGGCTGTGGAGCGGCTATGGCTACACCTTC. It specifies CSVEDGWLWSGYGYTF. Full variable domain (remainder filled in from reference TRBV29-1 and TRBJ1-2): SAVISQKPSRDICQRGTSLTIQCQVDSQVTMMFWYRQQPGQSLTLIATANQGSEATYESGFVIDKFPISRPNLTFSTLTVSNMSPEDSSIYLCSVEDGWLWSGYGYTFGSGTRLTVV.

The CDR3 protein is CASSFELGLGEQFF. For the CDR3, the DNA is TGTGCCAGCAGCTTCGAACTTGGACTCGGTGAGCAGTTCTTC. This chain connects TRBV7-9 to TRBJ2-1; D perhaps matches TRBD2 (5 bases). V gave up 3 bases and J gave up 9 bases, with 15 bases separating them. The CDR3 length is 14 residues. Germline CDR1 reads SEHNR; CDR2 reads FQNEAQ (reference sequence).

V usage is TRBV4-1 and J usage is TRBJ2-7; 9 positions agree with TRBD2. The J segment lost 9 bases and the V segment lost 3 bases, leaving 9 bases of the junction unmatched. Per the germline V gene, CDR1 is MGHRA and CDR2 is YSYEKL. CDR3 length equals 14 residues. The CDR3 DNA reads TGCGCCAGCAGCCAGGAAGGGACTAGCCGTCGGCAGTACTTC. As protein: CASSQEGTSRRQYF.

This clone was counted a single time. This chain connects TRBV6-1 to TRBJ1-1; TRBD1 is a possible D gene (6 bases). This CDR3 spans 14 amino acids. Germline loops: CDR1 MNHNS, CDR2 SASEGT. V was cut by 7 bases and J by 2 bases, with 14 bases left in between. The CDR3 DNA follows: TGTGCCAGCAATCGTTTGGGGACAAACACTGAAGCTTTCTTT. It codes for CASNRLGTNTEAFF.

The chain carries TRBV10-1 and TRBJ1-5, with TRBD1 as a possible D gene (6 bases). The germline gives CDR1 WNHNN, CDR2 SYGVQD (reference sequence). Trimming removed 10 bases at V and 4 bases at J, with 11 bases between. The CDR3 is made up of 12 amino acids. The CDR3 region has the DNA TGCGCCACCGGGACAAATAATCAGCCCCAGCATTTT. Amino acids: CATGTNNQPQHF.

J is TRBJ2-7 and V is TRBV15; the match to TRBD1 covers 7 bases. The CDR3 loop spans 15 amino acids. Trimming cost V 2 bases and J 5 bases; bases outside gene matches: 9. Germline V CDR1 and CDR2: LNHNV, YYDKDF (reference sequence). Here the CDR3 reads CATSRSSGTVDEQYF. The CDR3 coding sequence is TGTGCCACCAGCAGATCCTCCGGGACAGTCGACGAGCAGTACTTC.

This clone was seen once. The chain uses TRBV28 and TRBJ1-5; D is unresolved. There are 15 residues in the CDR3. V was shortened by 3 bases and J by 3 bases, with 12 bases between the two germline ends. The germline V gene has CDR1 MDHEN and CDR2 SYDVKM. The CDR3 DNA reads as TGTGCCAGCAGTTTGGTCCTCAGGAACAATCAGCCCCAGCATTTT. As protein: CASSLVLRNNQPQHF.

This chain uses TRBV5-4 with TRBJ1-1; D gene ambiguous. Per the germline V gene, CDR1 is SGHNT and CDR2 is YYREEE (reference sequence). The CDR3 sequence is 16 residues long. V lost 2 bases and J 1 base, leaving 15 bases between the germline ends. The CDR3 region has the DNA TGTGCCAGCAGCTTCCACGATTACAGACAGAACACTGAAGCTTTCTTT. Translated, it gives CASSFHDYRQNTEAFF.

The chain joins TRBV6-6 to TRBJ1-2; TRBD1 matches at 7 bases. From germline, CDR1 is MNHNY and CDR2 SVGAGI (reference sequence). After removal of 5 bases from V and 8 bases from J, the junction contained 14 bases not matched to a gene. CDR3 size: 15 residues. CDR3 amino acids: CASSPGTAAERGYTF. In DNA, the CDR3 is TGTGCCAGCAGTCCTGGGACAGCCGCCGAAAGGGGCTACACCTTC.

The rearrangement joins TRBV15 to TRBJ2-1; TRBD1 aligns across 7 bases. CDR1 and CDR2 (germline): LNHNV, YYDKDF (reference sequence). The CDR3 covers 16 residues. V shed 8 bases and J 8 bases; nucleotides not matched to a gene: 18. The DNA of the CDR3 is TGTGCCACCTACAACCCAGGGGGAAGGGTTGACCATGAGCAGTTCTTC. Its protein product is CATYNPGGRVDHEQFF.

This chain joins TRBV2 and TRBJ2-3; D perhaps matches TRBD2 (5 bases). Germline loops: CDR1 SNHLY, CDR2 FYNNEI. This CDR3 has 15 residues. Trimming pared 6 bases from V and 6 bases from J, leaving 19 bases between. CDR3 nucleotides: TGTGCCAGCAGAAGTATCACTCCCGGGGTGGATACGCAGTATTTT. Residues: CASRSITPGVDTQYF.

The CDR3 protein is CASSVESGPYEQYF. In nucleotides, the CDR3 is TGTGCCAGCAGCGTAGAAAGCGGGCCCTACGAGCAGTACTTC. V is TRBV9 and J is TRBJ2-7; D possibly corresponds to TRBD2 (6 bases). CDR3 length: 14 residues. The germline V gene has CDR1 SGDLS and CDR2 YYNGEE. V dropped 0 bases and J dropped 2 bases, with 9 bases sitting between them.

The rearrangement links TRBV5-1 to TRBJ2-2; TRBD1 matches at 12 bases. Germline V gene sequence: CDR1 SGHRS, CDR2 YFSETQ. With V trimmed by 7 bases and J by 8 bases, 9 bases remained unmatched. CDR3 size: 15 residues. The CDR3: CASEAGTGGRGELFF. For the CDR3, the DNA is TGCGCCAGCGAAGCCGGGACAGGGGGCAGGGGGGAGCTGTTTTTT.

V and J are TRBV5-1 and TRBJ1-4; 9 bases agree with TRBD1. The CDR3 has 14 residues. J was trimmed by 8 bases and V by 4 bases; bases with no gene match: 6. CDR1 and CDR2 (germline): SGHRS, YFSETQ. The CDR3 here is CASSPGQGKEKLFF. CDR3 coding DNA: TGCGCCAGCAGCCCGGGACAGGGCAAAGAAAAACTGTTTTTT.

In DNA, the CDR3 is TGTGCCTGGAGCCGGGGGAATCAAGAGACCCAGTACTTC. Its protein is CAWSRGNQETQYF. The chain links TRBV30 to TRBJ2-5; maybe TRBD2 (6 bases). This CDR3 contains 13 residues. CDR1 GTSNPN and CDR2 SVGIG come from the germline V gene (reference sequence). V lost 3 bases, J lost 2 bases, and 10 bases lay in between.